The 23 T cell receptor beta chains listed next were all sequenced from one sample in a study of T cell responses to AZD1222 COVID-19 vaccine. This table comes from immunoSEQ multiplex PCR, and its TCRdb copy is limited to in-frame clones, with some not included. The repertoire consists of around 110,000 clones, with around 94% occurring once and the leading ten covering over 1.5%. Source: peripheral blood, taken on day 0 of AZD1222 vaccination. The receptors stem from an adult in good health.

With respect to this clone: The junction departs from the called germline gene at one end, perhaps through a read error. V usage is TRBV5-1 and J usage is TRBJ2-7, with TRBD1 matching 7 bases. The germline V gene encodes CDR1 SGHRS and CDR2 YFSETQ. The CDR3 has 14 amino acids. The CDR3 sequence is CASSPTQASGQYSF. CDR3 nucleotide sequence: TGCGCCAGCAGCCCCACCCAGGCATCGGGACAGTACTCTTTC. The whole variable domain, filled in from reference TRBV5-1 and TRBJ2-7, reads KAGVTQTPRYLIKTRGQQVTLSCSPISGHRSVSWYQQTPGQGLQFLFEYFSETQRNKGNFPGRFSGRQFSNSRSEMNVSTLELGDSALYLCASSPTQASGQYSFGPGTRLTVT.

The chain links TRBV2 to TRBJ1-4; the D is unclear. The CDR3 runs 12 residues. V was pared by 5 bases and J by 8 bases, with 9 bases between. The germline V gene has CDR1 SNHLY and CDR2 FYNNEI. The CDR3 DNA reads TGTGCCAGCAGTCTTAGTTGGGAAAAACTGTTTTTT. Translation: CASSLSWEKLFF.

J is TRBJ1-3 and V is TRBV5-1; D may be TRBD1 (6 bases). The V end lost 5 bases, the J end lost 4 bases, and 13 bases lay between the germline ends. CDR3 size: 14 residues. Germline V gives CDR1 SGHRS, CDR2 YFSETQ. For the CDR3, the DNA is TGCGCCAGCAGTCCACAGGGAGTGGGAAACACCATATATTTT. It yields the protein CASSPQGVGNTIYF.

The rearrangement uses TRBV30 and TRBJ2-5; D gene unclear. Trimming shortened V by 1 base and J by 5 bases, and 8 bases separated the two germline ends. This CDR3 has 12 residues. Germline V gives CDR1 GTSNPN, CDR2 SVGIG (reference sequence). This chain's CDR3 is CAWSAQMETQYF. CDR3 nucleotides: TGTGCCTGGAGTGCCCAGATGGAGACCCAGTACTTC.

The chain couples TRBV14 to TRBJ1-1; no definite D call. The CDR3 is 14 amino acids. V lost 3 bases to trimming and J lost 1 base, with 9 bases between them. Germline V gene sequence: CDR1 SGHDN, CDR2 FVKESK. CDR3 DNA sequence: TGTGCCAGCAGCCAGCAGGTAGGGAACACTGAAGCTTTCTTT. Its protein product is CASSQQVGNTEAFF.

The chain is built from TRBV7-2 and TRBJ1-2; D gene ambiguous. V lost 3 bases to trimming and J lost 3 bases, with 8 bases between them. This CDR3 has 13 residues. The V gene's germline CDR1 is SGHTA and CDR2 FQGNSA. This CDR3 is CASSLDGHYGYTF. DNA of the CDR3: TGTGCCAGCAGCTTGGACGGGCACTATGGCTACACCTTC. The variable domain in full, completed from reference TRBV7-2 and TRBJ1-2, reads GAGVSQSPSNKVTEKGKDVELRCDPISGHTALYWYRQSLGQGLEFLIYFQGNSAPDKSGLPSDRFSAERTGGSVSTLTIQRTQQEDSAVYLCASSLDGHYGYTFGSGTRLTVV.

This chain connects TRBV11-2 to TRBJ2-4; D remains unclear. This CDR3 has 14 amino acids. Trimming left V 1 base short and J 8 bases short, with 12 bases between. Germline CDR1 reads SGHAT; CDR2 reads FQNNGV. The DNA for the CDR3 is TGTGCCAGCAGCTTAGCCCCAACTGGGGACATTCAGTACTTC. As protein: CASSLAPTGDIQYF. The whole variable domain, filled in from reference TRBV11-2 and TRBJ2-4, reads EAGVAQSPRYKIIEKRQSVAFWCNPISGHATLYWYQQILGQGPKLLIQFQNNGVVDDSQLPKDRFSAERLKGVDSTLKIQPAKLEDSAVYLCASSLAPTGDIQYFGAGTRLSVL.

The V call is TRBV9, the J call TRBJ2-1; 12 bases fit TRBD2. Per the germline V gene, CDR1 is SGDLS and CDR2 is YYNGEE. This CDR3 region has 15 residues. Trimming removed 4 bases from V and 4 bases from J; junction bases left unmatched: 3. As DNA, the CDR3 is TGTGCCAGCAGCACACTAGCGGGGGGTTACAATGAGCAGTTCTTC. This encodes CASSTLAGGYNEQFF.

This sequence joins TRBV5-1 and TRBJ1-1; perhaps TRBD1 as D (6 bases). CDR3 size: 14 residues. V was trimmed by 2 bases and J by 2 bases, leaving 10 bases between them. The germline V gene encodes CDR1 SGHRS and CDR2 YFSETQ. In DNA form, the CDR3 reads TGCGCCAGCAGCTTCGGGGGCGACAACACTGAAGCTTTCTTT. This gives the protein CASSFGGDNTEAFF.

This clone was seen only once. The CDR3 sequence is CASSRAGGSTDTQYF. The DNA of the CDR3 is TGTGCCAGCAGTCGAGCGGGGGGATCCACAGATACGCAGTATTTT. This chain connects TRBV6-5 to TRBJ2-3; 9 positions agree with TRBD2. The CDR3 runs 15 residues. The V and J ends lost 5 bases and 2 bases, in that order; junction bases with no gene match: 5. Germline CDR1 reads MNHEY; CDR2 reads SVGAGI.

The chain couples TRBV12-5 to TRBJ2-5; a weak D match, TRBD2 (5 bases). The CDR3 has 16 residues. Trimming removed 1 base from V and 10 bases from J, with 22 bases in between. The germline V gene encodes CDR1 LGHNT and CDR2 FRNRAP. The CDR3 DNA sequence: TGTGCTAGTGGTTTGGGGGGAGAATCCTACCTCGCGGGCCAGTACTTC. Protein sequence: CASGLGGESYLAGQYF.

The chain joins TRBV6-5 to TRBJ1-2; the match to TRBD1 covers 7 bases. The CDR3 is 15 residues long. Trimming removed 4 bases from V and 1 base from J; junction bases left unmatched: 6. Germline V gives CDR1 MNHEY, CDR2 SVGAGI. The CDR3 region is CASSSQGSGNYGYTF. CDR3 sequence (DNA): TGTGCCAGCAGTTCACAGGGGAGTGGTAACTATGGCTACACCTTC.

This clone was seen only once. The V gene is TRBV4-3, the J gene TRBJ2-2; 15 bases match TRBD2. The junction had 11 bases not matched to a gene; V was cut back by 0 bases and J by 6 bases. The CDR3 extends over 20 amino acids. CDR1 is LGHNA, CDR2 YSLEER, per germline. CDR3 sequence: CASSQDPPQGLAGGPGELFF. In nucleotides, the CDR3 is TGCGCCAGCAGCCAAGATCCCCCACAAGGACTAGCGGGAGGGCCCGGGGAGCTGTTTTTT.

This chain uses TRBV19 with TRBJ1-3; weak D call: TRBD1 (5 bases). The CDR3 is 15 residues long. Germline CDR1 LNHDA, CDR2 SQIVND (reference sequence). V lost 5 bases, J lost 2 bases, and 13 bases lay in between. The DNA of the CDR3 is TGTGCCAGTAGTCTCGGCAGGGCCCCTGGAAACACCATATATTTT. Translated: CASSLGRAPGNTIYF.

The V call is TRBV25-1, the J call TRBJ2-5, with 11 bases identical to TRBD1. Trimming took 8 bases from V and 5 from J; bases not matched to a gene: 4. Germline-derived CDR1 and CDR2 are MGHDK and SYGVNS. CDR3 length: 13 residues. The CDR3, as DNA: TGTGCCAGCGGACAGGGGGCCGGGGAGACCCAGTACTTC. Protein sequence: CASGQGAGETQYF.

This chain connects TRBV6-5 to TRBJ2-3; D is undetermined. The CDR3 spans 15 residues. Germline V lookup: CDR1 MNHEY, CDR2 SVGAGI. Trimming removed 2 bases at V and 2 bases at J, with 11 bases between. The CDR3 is CASSYQAAHTDTQYF. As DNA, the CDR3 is TGTGCCAGCAGTTACCAGGCCGCACACACAGATACGCAGTATTTT.

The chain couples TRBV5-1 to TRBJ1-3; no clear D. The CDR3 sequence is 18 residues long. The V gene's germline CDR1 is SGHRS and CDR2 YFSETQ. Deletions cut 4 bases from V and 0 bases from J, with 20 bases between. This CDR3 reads CASSVSPAFTISGNTIYF. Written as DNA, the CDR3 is TGCGCCAGCAGCGTGAGCCCAGCCTTTACTATCTCTGGAAACACCATATATTTT.

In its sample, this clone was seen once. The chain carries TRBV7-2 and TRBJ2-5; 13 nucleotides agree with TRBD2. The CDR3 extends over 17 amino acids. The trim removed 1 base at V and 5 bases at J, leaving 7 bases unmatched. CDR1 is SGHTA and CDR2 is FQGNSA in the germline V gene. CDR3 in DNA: TGTGCCAGCAGCTTAGTGGGACTAGCGGGATCAGGCGAGACCCAGTACTTC. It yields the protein CASSLVGLAGSGETQYF.

The CDR3 DNA is TGTGCCAGCAGCCCGGGACACTATAATTCACCCCTCCACTTT. Translation gives CASSPGHYNSPLHF. The gene calls are TRBV9 and TRBJ1-6, with D perhaps matching TRBD1 (6 bases). The CDR3 spans 14 residues. The V gene's germline CDR1 is SGDLS and CDR2 YYNGEE. V gave up 4 bases and J gave up 3 bases, with 8 bases separating them.

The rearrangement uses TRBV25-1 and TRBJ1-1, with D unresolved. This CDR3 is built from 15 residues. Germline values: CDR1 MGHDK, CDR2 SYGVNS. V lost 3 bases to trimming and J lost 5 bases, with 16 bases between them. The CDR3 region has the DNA TGTGCCAGCAGTGATCCAACCCGCCTGGCAACTGAAGCTTTCTTT. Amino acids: CASSDPTRLATEAFF. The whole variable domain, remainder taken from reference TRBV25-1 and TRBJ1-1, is EADIYQTPRYLVIGTGKKITLECSQTMGHDKMYWYQQDPGMELHLIHYSYGVNSTEKGDLSSESTVSRIRTEHFPLTLESARPSHTSQYLCASSDPTRLATEAFFGQGTRLTVV.

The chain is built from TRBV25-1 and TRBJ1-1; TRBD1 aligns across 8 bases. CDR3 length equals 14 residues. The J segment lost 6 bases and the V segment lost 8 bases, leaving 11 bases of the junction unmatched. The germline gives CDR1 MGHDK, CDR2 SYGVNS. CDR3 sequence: CASAHDRGWPEAFF. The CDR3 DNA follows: TGTGCCAGCGCCCATGACAGGGGTTGGCCTGAAGCTTTCTTT.

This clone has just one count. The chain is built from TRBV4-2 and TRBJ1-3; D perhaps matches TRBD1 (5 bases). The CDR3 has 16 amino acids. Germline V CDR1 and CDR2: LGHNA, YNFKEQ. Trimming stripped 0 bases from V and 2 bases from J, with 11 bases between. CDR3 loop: CASSQDYSRAGNTIYF. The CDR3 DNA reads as TGTGCCAGCAGCCAAGATTATTCCAGGGCTGGAAACACCATATATTTT.

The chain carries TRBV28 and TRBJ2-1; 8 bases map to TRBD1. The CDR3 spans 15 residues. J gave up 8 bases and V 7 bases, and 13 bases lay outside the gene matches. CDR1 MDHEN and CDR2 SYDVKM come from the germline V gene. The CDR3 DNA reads TGTGCCAGCACCCCGACAGGGGAAATCTCCTATGAGCAGTTCTTC. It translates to CASTPTGEISYEQFF.